The T cell receptor beta chain described here comes from a study of CD8 T cells in ankylosing spondylitis. Points from the study as a whole: A motif of roughly eight highly homologous TCR beta variants was seen as apparently characteristic of ankylosing spondylitis blood. Some of these motif variants have turned up before, in reports on reactive arthritis synovial fluid and blood. Matched synovial fluid from ankylosing spondylitis patients was reported to be enriched for disease-linked clones.

This clonotype was picked up many times. Its antigen is unidentified. Making the TCR beta libraries involved quantitative 5'-RACE with molecular barcodes. TCRdb ran MiXCR on the 5' RACE reads and lists one entry per CDR3 protein. The sample lists some 140,000 distinct CDR3 sequences, 6% to 8% occurring once. The V and J ends lost 6 bases and 8 bases respectively, with 14 bases between them. This CDR3 spans 12 amino acids. Germline-derived CDR1 and CDR2 are DFQATT and SNEGSKA (reference sequence). The rearrangement uses TRBV20-1 and TRBJ1-3; D uncertain. Sequenced material: blood, either unsorted or a sorted T cell fraction (not recorded which). The receptor comes from a female donor with ankylosing spondylitis or in good health (not recorded which). DNA of the CDR3: TGCAGTGCCCGCATGCGGGGAGACACCATATATTTT. Protein product: CSARMRGDTIYF.